This T cell receptor (beta chain) is drawn from a study of shared clonotypes between healthy human individuals. The trim removed 3 bases at V and 6 bases at J, leaving 7 bases unmatched. CDR1 MNHNS and CDR2 SASEGT come from the germline V gene. This CDR3 has 14 residues. Terminally differentiated effector memory CD45RA+ cells were excluded by CCR7 positive selection of CD45RO-negative cells. Method: immunoSEQ multiplex PCR; TCRdb's copy keeps in-frame clones and lacks some. The sample carries about 580,000 clones, nearly 98% recorded once. Sequencing was performed on naive CD8+ T cells sorted from blood. The chain has TRBV6-1 and TRBJ2-7; TRBD2 matches at 8 bases. The sequence was collected from a man aged 25 to 45 in good health. CDR3 bases: TGTGCCAGCAGTGAGTTCGAGCGGGGGCCCGAGCAGTACTTC. Amino acids: CASSEFERGPEQYF.